Below are 15 T cell receptor beta chains sequenced from a single sample in a study of cytomegalovirus exposure and HLA in healthy donors. This PCR relied on a set of 60 Vbeta primers and 13 Jbeta primers. TCRdb's table, derived via immunoSEQ multiplex PCR, lists solely in-frame clones and lacks some. The data hold 85,000 to 100,000 clones, with 75% to 85% observed a single time. The material sequenced was PBMCs. The source of these receptors is a woman aged 40 to 55 in good health and CMV-seronegative.

This chain connects TRBV28 to TRBJ2-7; D gene ambiguous. Germline V CDR1 and CDR2: MDHEN, SYDVKM. This CDR3 is 13 amino acids long. V was cut by 10 bases and J by 1 base, with 14 bases left in between. The CDR3 sequence: CATGPEASYEQYF. DNA for the CDR3: TGTGCCACCGGCCCAGAGGCATCCTACGAGCAGTACTTC.

The chain employs TRBV2 and TRBJ1-1; D ambiguous. The V and J ends lost 10 bases and 1 base respectively, with 19 bases between them. This CDR3 spans 15 amino acids. The V gene's germline CDR1 is SNHLY and CDR2 FYNNEI. CDR3 coding DNA: TGTGCCACCAAGCAAACTACGACCACGAACACTGAAGCTTTCTTT. Translated: CATKQTTTTNTEAFF.

The chain carries TRBV13 and TRBJ2-7; D possibly corresponds to TRBD1 (6 bases). Germline V gives CDR1 PRHDT, CDR2 FYEKMQ (reference sequence). The CDR3 runs 16 residues. V lost 4 bases to trimming and J lost 1 base, with 17 bases between them. CDR3 residues: CASSSRYRDKSYEQYF. In DNA form, the CDR3 reads TGTGCCAGCAGCTCCCGGTACAGGGATAAGTCCTACGAGCAGTACTTC. The variable domain in full, completed from reference TRBV13 and TRBJ2-7, reads AAGVIQSPRHLIKEKRETATLKCYPIPRHDTVYWYQQGPGQDPQFLISFYEKMQSDKGSIPDRFSAQQFSDYHSELNMSSLELGDSALYFCASSSRYRDKSYEQYFGPGTRLTVT.

The chain is built from TRBV28 and TRBJ2-7; D possibly corresponds to TRBD2 (6 bases). This CDR3 is 15 amino acids long. Trimming cost V 4 bases and J 0 bases, with 13 bases left between them. Germline assignment: CDR1 MDHEN and CDR2 SYDVKM. The CDR3 sequence: CASSWGRRTSYEQYF. The CDR3 nucleotides read TGTGCCAGCAGTTGGGGGAGGAGGACCTCCTACGAGCAGTACTTC.

J is TRBJ1-3 and V is TRBV6-5; 8 positions match TRBD1. Per germline, CDR1 MNHEY and CDR2 SVGAGI. The CDR3 has 15 amino acids. The V and J ends lost 8 bases and 4 bases, in that order; junction bases with no gene match: 10. CDR3 DNA: TGTGCCAGCCGACAGGGGAGGGCCTCCGGAAACACCATATATTTT. Amino acids: CASRQGRASGNTIYF.

This clone appeared a single time. The chain has TRBV2 and TRBJ1-6; D may be TRBD1 (6 bases). This CDR3 spans 15 amino acids. In germline, CDR1 is SNHLY, CDR2 FYNNEI. The V end was cut by 8 bases, the J end by 0 bases, with 11 bases between. The DNA of the CDR3 is TGTGCCAGCGGAGGACAGAGCTCCTATAATTCACCCCTCCACTTT. Translating gives CASGGQSSYNSPLHF.

CDR3 in DNA: TGTGCCAGCAGCGCAAAGGACAGGGGGATGTACGAGCAGTACTTC. It is translated as CASSAKDRGMYEQYF. The chain joins TRBV7-2 to TRBJ2-7; 10 bases are shared with TRBD1. V gave up 5 bases and J gave up 4 bases; unmatched junction bases: 8. This CDR3 has 15 residues. Germline V gene sequence: CDR1 SGHTA, CDR2 FQGNSA.

The chain carries TRBV9 and TRBJ2-1; the match to TRBD2 covers 7 bases. CDR1 is SGDLS, CDR2 YYNGEE, per germline. This CDR3 spans 15 amino acids. The V gene end was trimmed by 2 bases and the J gene end by 4 bases; junction bases not matched to a gene: 6. Here the CDR3 DNA reads TGTGCCAGCAGCGTGAGACTAGCAAATTACAATGAGCAGTTCTTC. Amino acids: CASSVRLANYNEQFF.

This chain links TRBV7-2 with TRBJ2-4; a weak D match, TRBD2 (5 bases). CDR1 and CDR2 (germline): SGHTA, FQGNSA. V lost 2 bases, J lost 11 bases, and 7 bases lay in between. This CDR3 is built from 11 residues. CDR3 loop: CASSLSGVQYF. The CDR3 DNA reads TGTGCCAGCAGCTTATCCGGGGTTCAGTACTTC.

The chain combines TRBV4-2 with TRBJ1-2; TRBD1 matches 7 bases. Per germline, CDR1 LGHNA and CDR2 YNFKEQ. The CDR3 covers 15 residues. V trimming: 0 bases; J trimming: 8 bases; junction bases outside the gene matches: 9. CDR3 sequence reads: CASSQDTRQGVGYTF. CDR3 DNA: TGTGCCAGCAGCCAAGATACCAGACAGGGCGTAGGCTACACCTTC.

This chain connects TRBV15 to TRBJ1-2, with D unclear. The ends were cut back, 4 bases at V and 10 bases at J, with 13 bases in the middle. Germline-derived CDR1 and CDR2 are LNHNV and YYDKDF (reference sequence). The CDR3 has 12 amino acids. CDR3 loop: CATSKLENYYTF. The CDR3 region has the DNA TGTGCCACCAGCAAATTGGAGAATTACTACACCTTC. The variable domain in full, with the rest retrieved from reference TRBV15 and TRBJ1-2, is DAMVIQNPRYQVTQFGKPVTLSCSQTLNHNVMYWYQQKSSQAPKLLFHYYDKDFNNEADTPDNFQSRRPNTSFCFLDIRSPGLGDTAMYLCATSKLENYYTFGSGTRLTVV.

The chain joins TRBV4-1 to TRBJ2-1; D is unclear. From germline, CDR1 is MGHRA and CDR2 YSYEKL. Trimming took off 0 bases at V and 7 bases at J, with 10 bases between the two ends. CDR3 length: 14 amino acids. This CDR3 reads CASSQDLTRNEQFF. The CDR3 DNA follows: TGCGCCAGCAGCCAAGATTTGACTCGGAATGAGCAGTTCTTC.

This clone has only a few counts. The chain joins TRBV7-7 to TRBJ2-5, with TRBD2 as a possible D gene (5 bases). The germline gives CDR1 SSHAT, CDR2 FNYEAQ (reference sequence). V gave up 10 bases and J gave up 4 bases, with 19 bases separating them. The CDR3 has 14 residues. The CDR3 coding sequence is TGTGCCACCACTTACCTTGGGCGGGCAGAGACCCAGTACTTC. Its translation: CATTYLGRAETQYF.

V is TRBV5-4 and J is TRBJ2-5; 7 positions match TRBD1. Trimming removed 3 bases from V and 5 bases from J; junction bases left unmatched: 7. CDR3 length: 14 amino acids. Looked up from germline, CDR1 is SGHNT and CDR2 is YYREEE (reference sequence). The CDR3 region has the DNA TGTGCCAGCAGCTCCTACAGGGGAATGGAGACCCAGTACTTC. Protein sequence: CASSSYRGMETQYF.

V gene TRBV5-6 combines with J gene TRBJ1-2; tentative D call: TRBD1 (6 bases). Germline CDR1 and CDR2: SGHDT and YYEEEE. The CDR3 contains 15 residues. The V end was cut by 0 bases, the J end by 4 bases, with 13 bases between. CDR3 sequence (DNA): TGTGCCAGCAGCTTGGTGGACAGAGATCTCTATGGCTACACCTTC. This codes for CASSLVDRDLYGYTF.